What follows are 19 T cell receptor beta chains derived from one specimen sequenced in a study of siplizumab effects on memory and regulatory T cells. The protocol was immunoSEQ multiplex PCR, while the TCRdb copy is restricted to in-frame clones and leaves out a portion. The table lists some 62,000 clones, roughly 80% of them singletons. Sample: memory CD4+ T cells sorted from blood. Every receptor here comes from a human donor in good health.

V is TRBV5-4 and J is TRBJ2-3; TRBD2 agrees at 15 bases. Germline V gives CDR1 SGHNT, CDR2 YYREEE (reference sequence). This CDR3 has 18 residues. The V gene end was trimmed by 5 bases and the J gene end by 2 bases; junction bases not matched to a gene: 9. The CDR3 protein is CASRPGTSGGRVTDTQYF. The CDR3 nucleotides are TGTGCCAGCAGACCCGGGACTAGCGGGGGGCGAGTCACAGATACGCAGTATTTT.

This clone was found once. The chain uses TRBV27 and TRBJ2-7, with 8 positions matching TRBD1. This CDR3 spans 14 amino acids. The J segment lost 6 bases and the V segment lost 6 bases, leaving 10 bases of the junction unmatched. Germline CDR1 MNHEY, CDR2 SMNVEV (reference sequence). Here the CDR3 DNA reads TGTGCCAGCAGAGGGGTGACAGGGGTGGGCGAGCAGTACTTC. Translating it yields CASRGVTGVGEQYF.

The chain links TRBV19 to TRBJ2-1, with no clear D. Germline V CDR1 and CDR2: LNHDA, SQIVND (reference sequence). The V end lost 6 bases, the J end lost 0 bases, and 15 bases lay between the germline ends. CDR3 length: 16 amino acids. The CDR3 DNA follows: TGTGCCAGTAGGGATTATAGCCGGAGCTCCTACAATGAGCAGTTCTTC. It encodes CASRDYSRSSYNEQFF.

The V and J genes are TRBV15 and TRBJ1-1; D uncertain. Germline-derived CDR1 and CDR2 are LNHNV and YYDKDF (reference sequence). The CDR3 has 13 amino acids. The ends were cut back, 1 base at V and 2 bases at J, with 5 bases in the middle. DNA of the CDR3: TGTGCCACCAGCAGAGTTGCAAACACTGAAGCTTTCTTT. Encoded protein: CATSRVANTEAFF.

The chain links TRBV9 to TRBJ2-7; TRBD1 agrees at 9 bases. The germline V gene has CDR1 SGDLS and CDR2 YYNGEE. V trimming: 3 bases; J trimming: 4 bases; junction bases outside the gene matches: 11. The CDR3 extends over 16 amino acids. CDR3 bases: TGTGCCAGCAGCGCCGGGACAGGGTGGGATAAGTACGAGCAGTACTTC. Protein product: CASSAGTGWDKYEQYF.

V is TRBV19 and J is TRBJ2-2; 7 bases are a match to TRBD2. Germline V gene data show CDR1 as LNHDA and CDR2 as SQIVND (reference sequence). V dropped 7 bases and J dropped 2; count of bases not matched to a gene: 7. The CDR3 is made up of 15 amino acids. DNA of the CDR3: TGTGCCAGTACTAAAGCGGGATTAAACACCGGGGAGCTGTTTTTT. Its translation: CASTKAGLNTGELFF.

The sample holds one count of this clone. V is TRBV5-6 and J is TRBJ2-3; 8 bases align to TRBD1. Germline V CDR1 and CDR2: SGHDT, YYEEEE. There are 13 residues in the CDR3. Unmatched junction bases numbered 3, after V lost 3 bases and J lost 6 bases. This chain's CDR3 is CASSSRDRDTQYF. The CDR3, as DNA: TGTGCCAGCAGCTCCCGGGACAGGGATACGCAGTATTTT.

The V gene is TRBV6-6, the J gene TRBJ2-7, with TRBD2 identical over 8 bases. The CDR3 loop spans 15 amino acids. Germline V lookup: CDR1 MNHNY, CDR2 SVGAGI (reference sequence). Trimming cost V 6 bases and J 7 bases; bases outside gene matches: 14. CDR3 in amino acids: CASSSLEREFREQYF. CDR3 DNA: TGTGCCAGCAGCTCCTTGGAGCGGGAGTTCAGGGAGCAGTACTTC.

The V and J genes are TRBV15 and TRBJ2-4; 7 nucleotides agree with TRBD2. V was pared by 5 bases and J by 9 bases, with 16 bases of the junction left unmatched. The CDR3 is 16 residues long. Germline assignment: CDR1 LNHNV and CDR2 YYDKDF (reference sequence). The CDR3 nucleotides read TGTGCCACCAGCCCCCTGGGGCGGGGGATGGTGGGCATTCAGTACTTC. Its translation: CATSPLGRGMVGIQYF. Full variable domain (rest looked up from reference TRBV15 and TRBJ2-4): DAMVIQNPRYQVTQFGKPVTLSCSQTLNHNVMYWYQQKSSQAPKLLFHYYDKDFNNEADTPDNFQSRRPNTSFCFLDIRSPGLGDTAMYLCATSPLGRGMVGIQYFGAGTRLSVL.

This clone was seen a single time. The chain uses TRBV19 and TRBJ2-3, with 9 bases fitting TRBD1. The CDR3 totals 19 residues. Per the germline V gene, CDR1 is LNHDA and CDR2 is SQIVND (reference sequence). The V and J ends lost 1 base and 1 base, in that order; junction bases with no gene match: 12. CDR3 residues: CASSIGVLYRGRGTDTQYF. The DNA of the CDR3 is TGTGCCAGTAGTATAGGTGTCCTCTACAGGGGGCGAGGCACAGATACGCAGTATTTT.

The CDR3 DNA reads as TGTGCCAGCAGTGAAGCGGATAGTTTCGGTGAGCAGTTCTTC. As protein: CASSEADSFGEQFF. The chain is built from TRBV2 and TRBJ2-1; no reliable D call. CDR1 and CDR2 (germline): SNHLY, FYNNEI. Trimming took off 0 bases at V and 9 bases at J, with 12 bases between the two ends. CDR3 length equals 14 residues.

The rearrangement uses TRBV6-6 and TRBJ2-7, with a possible D match to TRBD1 (6 bases). CDR3 length: 15 residues. Per germline, CDR1 MNHNY and CDR2 SVGAGI (reference sequence). V was pared by 6 bases and J by 2 bases, with 17 bases between. The CDR3 DNA reads as TGTGCCAGCAGCTACGCCGCTGGGGGCACCTACGAGCAGTACTTC. It translates to CASSYAAGGTYEQYF.

This clone has a single count. The gene calls are TRBV11-2 and TRBJ2-7, with D tentatively TRBD1 or TRBD2 (5 bases each). Germline V gene data show CDR1 as SGHAT and CDR2 as FQNNGV. The CDR3 extends over 13 amino acids. V was clipped by 5 bases and J by 0 bases, with 8 bases between them. CDR3 residues: CASSRDPSYEQYF. The DNA of the CDR3 is TGTGCCAGCAGCCGGGACCCCTCCTACGAGCAGTACTTC.

The chain recombines TRBV7-2 with TRBJ1-2, with a tentative D call TRBD1 (6 bases). The germline V gene has CDR1 SGHTA and CDR2 FQGNSA. The CDR3 length is 14 residues. V lost 7 bases and J lost 8, with 20 bases in between. CDR3 bases: TGTGCCAGCACCCTGGACAGATCTCTGGGAGGCTACACCTTC. Its protein is CASTLDRSLGGYTF.

The gene calls are TRBV4-2 and TRBJ2-2; D possibly matches TRBD1 or TRBD2 (5 bases each). With 4 bases removed from V and 5 bases from J, the gap between germline ends came to 14 bases. This CDR3 region has 15 residues. Germline V gives CDR1 LGHNA, CDR2 YNFKEQ. CDR3 bases: TGTGCCAGCAGCCCTACTTGGGACGTGACCGGGGAGCTGTTTTTT. Its translation is CASSPTWDVTGELFF.

The chain is built from TRBV5-1 and TRBJ1-2; D not resolved. Germline CDR1 and CDR2: SGHRS and YFSETQ. There are 12 residues in the CDR3. V was shortened by 5 bases and J by 6 bases, with 11 bases between the two germline ends. This CDR3 reads CASRGGGDGYTF. For the CDR3, the DNA is TGCGCCAGCAGGGGAGGCGGAGATGGCTACACCTTC.

This clone was seen more than once but under ten times. The chain employs TRBV25-1 and TRBJ1-6; tentatively, D is TRBD1 (5 bases). Trimming removed 7 bases at V and 10 bases at J, with 17 bases between. Germline-derived CDR1 and CDR2 are MGHDK and SYGVNS. CDR3 length: 14 residues. The CDR3 is CASTPGGGRSPLHF. The CDR3, as DNA: TGTGCCAGCACCCCGGGCGGGGGACGGTCACCCCTCCACTTT.

The chain carries TRBV9 and TRBJ2-5; 7 bases line up with TRBD1. The DNA matches TRBJ2-7 better at its end, which makes the J call doubtful. The germline V gene has CDR1 SGDLS and CDR2 YYNGEE. This CDR3 comprises 14 residues. CDR3 sequence: CASSAGTVSYEQYF. For the CDR3, the DNA is TGTGCCAGCAGCGCCGGGACAGTCTCCTACGAGCAGTACTTC.

The chain employs TRBV5-4 and TRBJ1-2; the D gene is possibly TRBD1 (5 bases). The germline CDR1 and CDR2 sequences are SGHNT and YYREEE (reference sequence). The CDR3 spans 14 residues. V gave up 4 bases and J gave up 0 bases, with 10 bases separating them. The CDR3 DNA follows: TGTGCCAGCAGCCGGGACGGATCTAACTATGGCTACACCTTC. Residues: CASSRDGSNYGYTF.